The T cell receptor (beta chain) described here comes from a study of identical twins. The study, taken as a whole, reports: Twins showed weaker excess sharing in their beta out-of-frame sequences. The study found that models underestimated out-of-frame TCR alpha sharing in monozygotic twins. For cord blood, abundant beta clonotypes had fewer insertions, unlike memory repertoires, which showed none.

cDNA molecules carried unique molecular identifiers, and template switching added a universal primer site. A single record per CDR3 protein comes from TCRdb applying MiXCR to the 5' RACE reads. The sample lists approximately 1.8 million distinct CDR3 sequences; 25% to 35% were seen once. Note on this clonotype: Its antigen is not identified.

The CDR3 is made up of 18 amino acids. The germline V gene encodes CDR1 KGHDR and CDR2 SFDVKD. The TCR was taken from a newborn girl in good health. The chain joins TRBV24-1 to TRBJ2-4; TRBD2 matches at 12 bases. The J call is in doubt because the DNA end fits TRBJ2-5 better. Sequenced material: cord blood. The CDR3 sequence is CATSEYTSGLAGKETQYF. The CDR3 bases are TGTGCCACCAGTGAATACACCTCCGGACTAGCGGGAAAAGAGACCCAGTACTTC.